The 12 T cell receptor beta chains listed next were all sequenced from one sample in a study of T cell repertoires in cytomegalovirus infection. These receptors are not linked to any known antigen. Each CDR3 protein is one row after TCRdb ran MiXCR on the reads. The sample consists of about 770,000 distinct CDR3 sequences, approximately 32% of them appearing once. This specimen consisted of cultured CD8+ T cells from PBMCs, obtained from culture after CMV antigen stimulation. The receptors shown here come from a human donor in good health (CMV status not recorded). Some clones in this sample may be carry-over from other donors' samples.

The chain combines TRBV5-5 with TRBJ1-5; TRBD1 might be the D (5 bases). The ends were cut back, 0 bases at V and 2 bases at J, with 12 bases in the middle. Germline-derived CDR1 and CDR2 are SGHKS and YYEKEE (reference sequence). The CDR3 sequence is 16 residues long. CDR3 DNA sequence: TGTGCCAGCAGCTTGGGGGGGTTTGGGGGCAATCAGCCCCAGCATTTT. Protein: CASSLGGFGGNQPQHF.

This clonotype has ten or more counts. The chain employs TRBV6-1 and TRBJ2-6; D is ambiguous. V dropped 7 bases and J dropped 4 bases, with 5 bases sitting between them. Germline V lookup: CDR1 MNHNS, CDR2 SASEGT. This CDR3 spans 12 amino acids. CDR3 residues: CASKEGANVLTF. CDR3 nucleotide sequence: TGTGCCAGCAAGGAGGGGGCCAACGTCCTGACTTTC.

The chain carries TRBV11-2 and TRBJ2-7; unclear D gene. The CDR3 covers 15 residues. Germline V gene data show CDR1 as SGHAT and CDR2 as FQNNGV. With 6 bases removed from V and 3 bases from J, the gap between germline ends came to 18 bases. The CDR3 loop reads CASRGPGGSGYEQYV. The CDR3 DNA is TGTGCCAGCAGAGGACCCGGTGGCAGTGGCTACGAGCAGTACGTC.

This clonotype was detected many times. The chain recombines TRBV6-1 with TRBJ2-7, with D possibly TRBD2 on 5 matching bases. Trimming cost V 3 bases and J 3 bases, with 6 bases left between them. Germline CDR1 is MNHNS and CDR2 is SASEGT. CDR3 length: 12 residues. Here the CDR3 reads CASSDRGYEQYV. The CDR3 DNA reads as TGTGCCAGCAGTGACCGGGGCTACGAGCAGTACGTC.

The chain has TRBV12-3 or TRBV12-4 and TRBJ2-7, with D maybe TRBD2 (6 bases). V was cut by 6 bases and J by 3 bases, with 18 bases left in between. The CDR3 spans 15 residues. CDR3 residues: CASSPRPDGSYEQYF. The DNA of the CDR3 is TGTGCCAGCAGCCCTCGCCCCGACGGGAGCTACGAGCAGTACTTC.

This chain links TRBV15 with TRBJ1-6; D gene uncertain. The CDR3 consists of 13 residues. Germline V gives CDR1 LNHNV, CDR2 YYDKDF (reference sequence). The V and J ends lost 8 bases and 1 base respectively, with 6 bases between them. The CDR3 protein is CATSGSYNSPLHF. CDR3 nucleotide sequence: TGTGCCACCTCGGGGTCCTATAATTCACCCCTCCACTTT.

This clonotype was observed a handful of times. The J gene is TRBJ1-2, the V gene TRBV19; D ambiguous. From germline, CDR1 is LNHDA and CDR2 SQIVND (reference sequence). This CDR3 comprises 13 residues. Between the trimmed V and J ends, which lost 5 bases and 3 bases, there was a span of 10 bases. The CDR3 DNA is TGTGCCAGTAGTGCCAAAGGCTACTATGGCTACACCTTC. Residues: CASSAKGYYGYTF.

This clonotype occurred a few times. The chain carries TRBV7-9 and TRBJ1-4, with unresolved D. The CDR3 is made up of 16 amino acids. Between the trimmed V and J ends, which lost 4 bases and 4 bases, there was a span of 16 bases. Germline V gene data show CDR1 as SEHNR and CDR2 as FQNEAQ (reference sequence). Here the CDR3 reads CASSSSQVRGNEKLFF. The CDR3 DNA reads TGTGCCAGCAGCTCATCCCAGGTTCGGGGTAATGAAAAACTGTTTTTT.

This clonotype showed up many times. This sequence joins TRBV7-8 and TRBJ2-3, with 7 bases matching TRBD1. V was pared by 3 bases and J by 3 bases, with 6 bases of the junction left unmatched. Germline V gene sequence: CDR1 SGHVS, CDR2 FQNEAQ. The CDR3 length is 15 residues. The CDR3: CASSFRQGLTDTQYF. CDR3 coding DNA: TGTGCCAGCAGCTTTCGACAGGGATTGACAGATACGCAGTATTTT.

This clonotype was seen a handful of times. The V gene is TRBV6-6, the J gene TRBJ1-1; D gene unclear. This CDR3 is 13 amino acids long. Trimming took 4 bases from V and 10 from J, leaving 16 bases between them. Germline V lookup: CDR1 MNHNY, CDR2 SVGAGI (reference sequence). Written as DNA, the CDR3 is TGTGCCAGCAGTTCACTTTCGAATTGGGGAGCTTTCTTT. Residues: CASSSLSNWGAFF.

The chain recombines TRBV6-1 with TRBJ2-3; no clear D. CDR1 MNHNS and CDR2 SASEGT come from the germline V gene. The V gene lost 5 bases and the J gene lost 4 bases, with 10 bases spanning the gap. The CDR3 totals 13 residues. The CDR3 coding sequence is TGTGCCAGCAGTTTCAATCCCGCAGATACGCAGTATTTT. Amino acid sequence: CASSFNPADTQYF.

The chain has TRBV6-1 and TRBJ2-2; D unresolved. Between the trimmed V and J ends, which lost 1 base and 5 bases, there was a span of 14 bases. The CDR3 contains 16 residues. Germline V CDR1 and CDR2: MNHNS, SASEGT. CDR3 loop: CASSEGPLMETGELFF. CDR3 coding DNA: TGTGCCAGCAGTGAAGGGCCCCTAATGGAGACCGGGGAGCTGTTTTTT.